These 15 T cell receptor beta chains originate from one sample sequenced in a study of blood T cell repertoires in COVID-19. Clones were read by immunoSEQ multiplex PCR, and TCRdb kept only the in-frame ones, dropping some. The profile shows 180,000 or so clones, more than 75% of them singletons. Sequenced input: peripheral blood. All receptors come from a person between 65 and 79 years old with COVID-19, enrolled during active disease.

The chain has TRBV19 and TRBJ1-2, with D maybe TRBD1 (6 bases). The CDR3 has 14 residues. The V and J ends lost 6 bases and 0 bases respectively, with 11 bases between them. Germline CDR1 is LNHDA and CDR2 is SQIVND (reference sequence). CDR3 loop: CASRPTGTNYGYTF. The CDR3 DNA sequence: TGTGCCAGTAGACCGACAGGCACTAACTATGGCTACACCTTC.

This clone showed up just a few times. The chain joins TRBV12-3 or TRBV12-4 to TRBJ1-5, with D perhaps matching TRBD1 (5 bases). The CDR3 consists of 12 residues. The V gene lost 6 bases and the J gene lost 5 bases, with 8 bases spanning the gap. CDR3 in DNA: TGTGCCAGCAGGTTGGGGCATCAGCCCCAGCATTTT. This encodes CASRLGHQPQHF.

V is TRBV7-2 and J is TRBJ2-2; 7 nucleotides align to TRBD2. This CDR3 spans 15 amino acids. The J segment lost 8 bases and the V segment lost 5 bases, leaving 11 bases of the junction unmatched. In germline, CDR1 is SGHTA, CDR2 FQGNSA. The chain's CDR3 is CASSPGRVSAGELFF. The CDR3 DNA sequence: TGTGCCAGCAGCCCAGGGAGGGTATCGGCTGGGGAGCTGTTTTTT.

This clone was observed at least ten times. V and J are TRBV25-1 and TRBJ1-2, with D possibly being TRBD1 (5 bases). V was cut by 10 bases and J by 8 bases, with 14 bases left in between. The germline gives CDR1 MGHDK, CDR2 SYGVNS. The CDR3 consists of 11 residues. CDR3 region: CATWEGRGYTF. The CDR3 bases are TGTGCCACCTGGGAGGGGAGAGGCTACACCTTC.

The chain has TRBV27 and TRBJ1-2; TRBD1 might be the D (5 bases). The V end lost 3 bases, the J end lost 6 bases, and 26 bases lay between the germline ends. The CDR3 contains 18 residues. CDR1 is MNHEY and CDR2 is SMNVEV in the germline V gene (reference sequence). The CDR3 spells CASSLMGGQGRPPHGYTF. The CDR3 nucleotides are TGTGCCAGCAGTTTGATGGGTGGGCAGGGAAGGCCCCCCCATGGCTACACCTTC.

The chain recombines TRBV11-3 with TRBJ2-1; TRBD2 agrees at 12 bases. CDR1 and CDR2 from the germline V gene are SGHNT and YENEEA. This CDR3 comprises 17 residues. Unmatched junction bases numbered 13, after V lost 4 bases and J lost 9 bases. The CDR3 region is CASSSRTSGVPMVEQFF. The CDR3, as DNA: TGTGCCAGCAGCTCCCGGACTAGCGGGGTACCTATGGTTGAGCAGTTCTTC.

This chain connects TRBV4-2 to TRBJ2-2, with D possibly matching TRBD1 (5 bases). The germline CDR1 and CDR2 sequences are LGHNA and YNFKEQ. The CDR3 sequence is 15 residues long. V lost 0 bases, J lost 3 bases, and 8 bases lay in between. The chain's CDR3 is CASSQDDRYTGELFF. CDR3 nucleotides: TGTGCCAGCAGCCAAGATGACAGATACACCGGGGAGCTGTTTTTT.

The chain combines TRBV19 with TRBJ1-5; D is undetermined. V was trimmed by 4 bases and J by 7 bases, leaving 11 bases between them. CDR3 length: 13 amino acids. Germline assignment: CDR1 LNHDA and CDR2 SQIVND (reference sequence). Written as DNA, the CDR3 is TGTGCCAGTAGTAGAGGGTTGCGGCAGCCCCAGCATTTT. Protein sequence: CASSRGLRQPQHF. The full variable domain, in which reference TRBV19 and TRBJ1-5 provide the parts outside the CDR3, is DGGITQSPKYLFRKEGQNVTLSCEQNLNHDAMYWYRQDPGQGLRLIYYSQIVNDFQKGDIAEGYSVSREKKESFPLTVTSAQKNPTAFYLCASSRGLRQPQHFGDGTRLSIL.

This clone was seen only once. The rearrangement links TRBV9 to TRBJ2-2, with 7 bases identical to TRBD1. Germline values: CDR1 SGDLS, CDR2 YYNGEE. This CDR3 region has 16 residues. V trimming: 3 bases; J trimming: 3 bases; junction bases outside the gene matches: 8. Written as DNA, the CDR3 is TGTGCCAGCAGCGCCCGGACAGGAAAGGACACCGGGGAGCTGTTTTTT. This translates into CASSARTGKDTGELFF.

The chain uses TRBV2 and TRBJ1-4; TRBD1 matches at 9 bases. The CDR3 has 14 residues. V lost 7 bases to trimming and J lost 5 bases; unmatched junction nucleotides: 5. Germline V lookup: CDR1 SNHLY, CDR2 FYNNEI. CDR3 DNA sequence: TGTGCCAGCAAGGACGGGACAGGGAATGAAAAACTGTTTTTT. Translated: CASKDGTGNEKLFF.

CDR3 sequence (DNA): TGTGCCAGCAGTAACCGAGCAGGGGGTGAGAAAGAGACCCAGTACTTC. Translation: CASSNRAGGEKETQYF. J is TRBJ2-5 and V is TRBV6-6; 7 bases match TRBD1. V lost 5 bases and J lost 3; bases outside the gene matches: 12. This CDR3 is 16 amino acids long. CDR1 is MNHNY, CDR2 SVGAGI, per germline (reference sequence).

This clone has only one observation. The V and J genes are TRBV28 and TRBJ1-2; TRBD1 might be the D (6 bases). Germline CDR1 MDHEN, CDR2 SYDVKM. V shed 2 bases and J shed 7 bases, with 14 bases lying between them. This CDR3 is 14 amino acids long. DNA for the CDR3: TGTGCCAGCAGTTTAACGATAGGGGGGGGTGGCTACACCTTC. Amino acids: CASSLTIGGGGYTF.

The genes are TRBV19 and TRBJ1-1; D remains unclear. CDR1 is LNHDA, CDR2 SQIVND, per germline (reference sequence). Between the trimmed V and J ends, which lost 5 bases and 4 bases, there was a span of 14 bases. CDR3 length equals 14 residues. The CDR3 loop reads CASSAGILLTEAFF. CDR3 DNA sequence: TGTGCCAGTAGTGCCGGGATCCTCCTCACTGAAGCTTTCTTT. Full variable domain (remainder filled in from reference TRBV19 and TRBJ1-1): DGGITQSPKYLFRKEGQNVTLSCEQNLNHDAMYWYRQDPGQGLRLIYYSQIVNDFQKGDIAEGYSVSREKKESFPLTVTSAQKNPTAFYLCASSAGILLTEAFFGQGTRLTVV.

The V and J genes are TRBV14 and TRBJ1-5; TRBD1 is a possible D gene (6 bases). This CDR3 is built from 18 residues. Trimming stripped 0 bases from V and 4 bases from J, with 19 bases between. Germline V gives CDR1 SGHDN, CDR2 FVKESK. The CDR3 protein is CASSQDWGTGFRNQPQHF. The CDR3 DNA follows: TGTGCCAGCAGCCAAGATTGGGGCACAGGGTTTAGAAATCAGCCCCAGCATTTT.

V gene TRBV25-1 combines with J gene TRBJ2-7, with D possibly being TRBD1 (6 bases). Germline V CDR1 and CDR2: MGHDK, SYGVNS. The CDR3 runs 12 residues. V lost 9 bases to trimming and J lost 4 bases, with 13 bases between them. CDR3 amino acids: CASSGTPYEQYF. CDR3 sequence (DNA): TGTGCCAGTTCCGGGACACCGTACGAGCAGTACTTC.